The rows below give T cell receptor beta chains drawn from one sample of a study of T cell changes during pregnancy in multiple sclerosis. Produced via immunoSEQ multiplex PCR; TCRdb's table is partial and in-frame only. The profile shows under 85,000 clones, around 90% of them singletons. The specimen was peripheral blood, collected after pregnancy. These receptors all come from a female donor in good health, enrolled as a control in a pregnancy study. CDR3s include the opening cysteine and the closing phenylalanine or tryptophan. The D gene is left open where the match is weak. Clone size is shown for a subset of rows, as once, few, many or a class of expanded clone.

D gene: TRBD2; J gene: TRBJ2-1; V gene: TRBV5-5; clone size: NA; CDR3 DNA: TGTGCCAGCAGTTATCCCCGGGGGGGGGCTTACAATGAGCAGTTCTTC; CDR3 protein: CASSYPRGGAYNEQFF
D gene: TRBD2; J gene: TRBJ2-2; V gene: TRBV25-1; clone size: NA; CDR3 DNA: TGTGCCAGCAGTTTCGCGGGGGGCACCGGGGAGCTGTTTTTT; CDR3 protein: CASSFAGGTGELFF
D gene: NA; J gene: TRBJ1-3; V gene: TRBV4-3; clone size: NA; CDR3 DNA: TGCGCCAGCAGCCAGGGGCGTATTTCTGGAAACACCATATATTTT; CDR3 protein: CASSQGRISGNTIYF
D gene: NA; J gene: TRBJ2-3; V gene: TRBV2; clone size: NA; CDR3 DNA: TGTGCCAGCAGCGATGACAGCGCAGATACGCAGTATTTT; CDR3 protein: CASSDDSADTQYF
D gene: TRBD1; J gene: TRBJ2-7; V gene: TRBV30; clone size: NA; CDR3 DNA: TGTGCCTGGAGTCCCGGGACAGTCACTAGCTCCTACGAGCAGTACTTC; CDR3 protein: CAWSPGTVTSSYEQYF
D gene: NA; J gene: TRBJ2-3; V gene: TRBV5-6; clone size: NA; CDR3 DNA: TGTGCCAGCAGCTTGGGGATCGGGACAGATACGCAGTATTTT; CDR3 protein: CASSLGIGTDTQYF
D gene: TRBD1; J gene: TRBJ1-5; V gene: TRBV30; clone size: NA; CDR3 DNA: TGTGCCTGGAGTCTGACAGGGGGCAATCAGCCCCAGCATTTT; CDR3 protein: CAWSLTGGNQPQHF
D gene: TRBD2; J gene: TRBJ2-1; V gene: TRBV2; clone size: NA; CDR3 DNA: TGTGCCAGCAGCCGCGGACTAGAGCGCGGAAATGAGCAGTTCTTC; CDR3 protein: CASSRGLERGNEQFF
D gene: NA; J gene: TRBJ2-5; V gene: TRBV6-6; clone size: NA; CDR3 DNA: TGTGCCAGCAGTTACTCTCCCTCGGTGGCGGGCACCCAGTACTTC; CDR3 protein: CASSYSPSVAGTQYF
D gene: TRBD2; J gene: TRBJ2-3; V gene: TRBV5-4; clone size: NA; CDR3 DNA: TGTGCCAGCAGCCGCACTAGCGGGAGTATAGATACGCAGTATTTT; CDR3 protein: CASSRTSGSIDTQYF
D gene: TRBD1; J gene: TRBJ2-6; V gene: TRBV14; clone size: NA; CDR3 DNA: TGTGCCAGCAGCCAAGATTTTTCGGGTGACAGGGGCTCTGGGGCCAACGTCCTGACTTTC; CDR3 protein: CASSQDFSGDRGSGANVLTF
D gene: NA; J gene: TRBJ1-2; V gene: TRBV20-1; clone size: NA; CDR3 DNA: TGCAGTGCCGAAGTCTTAGCGGCATTCTTC; CDR3 protein: CSAEVLAAFF
D gene: TRBD2; J gene: TRBJ2-1; V gene: TRBV2; clone size: NA; CDR3 DNA: TGTGCCAGCAGTCGGTCTAGCGGTTACAATGAGCAGTTCTTC; CDR3 protein: CASSRSSGYNEQFF
D gene: TRBD1; J gene: TRBJ2-7; V gene: TRBV4-3; clone size: NA; CDR3 DNA: TGCGCCAGCAGCCAAGGGACAGGGTGGTACGAGCAGTACTTC; CDR3 protein: CASSQGTGWYEQYF
D gene: NA; J gene: TRBJ2-1; V gene: TRBV27; clone size: NA; CDR3 DNA: TGTGCCAGCAGTTTCCGGACAGGCGGGGACAATGAGCAGTTCTTC; CDR3 protein: CASSFRTGGDNEQFF
D gene: NA; J gene: TRBJ1-2; V gene: TRBV6-6; clone size: NA; CDR3 DNA: TGTGCCAGCAGTTACGAATCCGGGTCCCGGGAGGGCTACACCTTC; CDR3 protein: CASSYESGSREGYTF
D gene: TRBD2; J gene: TRBJ2-7; V gene: TRBV7-9; clone size: NA; CDR3 DNA: TGTGCCAGCAGCTCTTCAGCCGGGACTACCTACGAGCAGTACTTC; CDR3 protein: CASSSSAGTTYEQYF
D gene: TRBD1; J gene: TRBJ1-5; V gene: TRBV11-2; clone size: NA; CDR3 DNA: TGTGCCAGCAGCAAAGCCAGGGGGCAGCCCCAGCATTTT; CDR3 protein: CASSKARGQPQHF
D gene: NA; J gene: TRBJ2-7; V gene: TRBV4-3; clone size: NA; CDR3 DNA: TGCGCCAGCAGCCAAGGGGGGGACGGCTCCTACGAGCAGTACTTC; CDR3 protein: CASSQGGDGSYEQYF
D gene: TRBD2; J gene: TRBJ2-4; V gene: TRBV13; clone size: NA; CDR3 DNA: TGTGCCAGCAGATCCTCCGCAGGGACTAGCGTAGCCAAAAACATTCAGTACTTC; CDR3 protein: CASRSSAGTSVAKNIQYF
D gene: NA; J gene: TRBJ1-1; V gene: TRBV7-6; clone size: NA; CDR3 DNA: TGTGCCAGCAGCTTATCCTTACCAGGTGAAGCTTTCTTT; CDR3 protein: CASSLSLPGEAFF
D gene: NA; J gene: TRBJ2-3; V gene: TRBV2; clone size: NA; CDR3 DNA: TGTGCCAGCAAGGGAGTCCTCCCCGCAGATACGCAGTATTTT; CDR3 protein: CASKGVLPADTQYF
D gene: TRBD2; J gene: TRBJ2-3; V gene: TRBV30; clone size: NA; CDR3 DNA: TGTGCCTGGAGCGCGGGGGATTCTAGCACAGATACGCAGTATTTT; CDR3 protein: CAWSAGDSSTDTQYF
D gene: TRBD1; J gene: TRBJ1-5; V gene: TRBV7-9; clone size: NA; CDR3 DNA: TGTGCCAGCAGCTTAGGTGGGACAGGGTATAGCAATCAGCCCCAGCATTTT; CDR3 protein: CASSLGGTGYSNQPQHF
D gene: TRBD2; J gene: TRBJ2-7; V gene: TRBV5-1; clone size: NA; CDR3 DNA: TGCGCCAGCAGCGAATGGACTAGCGGGAGCGATGAGCAGTACTTC; CDR3 protein: CASSEWTSGSDEQYF
D gene: TRBD1; J gene: TRBJ1-5; V gene: TRBV7-9; clone size: NA; CDR3 DNA: TGTGCCAGCAGCTTAGCCGGGACAGACAATCAGCCCCAGCATTTT; CDR3 protein: CASSLAGTDNQPQHF
D gene: NA; J gene: TRBJ1-1; V gene: TRBV15; clone size: NA; CDR3 DNA: TGTGCCACCAGCAGAGAAGAGAGGGGGAAGATAGGCACTGAAGCTTTCTTT; CDR3 protein: CATSREERGKIGTEAFF
D gene: TRBD1; J gene: TRBJ2-7; V gene: TRBV19; clone size: NA; CDR3 DNA: TGTGCCAGTAGTTCCCGGGACAGGGGGTTCTACGAGCAGTACTTC; CDR3 protein: CASSSRDRGFYEQYF
D gene: TRBD1; J gene: TRBJ2-7; V gene: TRBV13; clone size: NA; CDR3 DNA: TGTGCCAGCAGCCCCGTCGGGACAGGGACCCACGAGCAGTACTTC; CDR3 protein: CASSPVGTGTHEQYF
D gene: TRBD1; J gene: TRBJ2-1; V gene: TRBV5-6; clone size: once; CDR3 DNA: TGTGCCAGCAGCTTGGTTGACAGGGAGTACAATGAGCAGTTCTTC; CDR3 protein: CASSLVDREYNEQFF
D gene: TRBD1; J gene: TRBJ2-1; V gene: TRBV5-6; clone size: NA; CDR3 DNA: TGTGCCAGCAGCCAAGGCGGACAGGGGGATTGGAATGAGCAGTTCTTC; CDR3 protein: CASSQGGQGDWNEQFF
D gene: NA; J gene: TRBJ2-4; V gene: TRBV12-5; clone size: NA; CDR3 DNA: TGTGCTAGTGGTTTGGGACAGTTCCAAGCCAAAAACATTCAGTACTTC; CDR3 protein: CASGLGQFQAKNIQYF
D gene: NA; J gene: TRBJ1-2; V gene: TRBV7-2; clone size: few; CDR3 DNA: TGTGCCAGCAACCGTATGAGTAACTATGGCTACACCTTC; CDR3 protein: CASNRMSNYGYTF
D gene: TRBD1; J gene: TRBJ1-3; V gene: TRBV9; clone size: NA; CDR3 DNA: TGTGCCAGCAGCGAGGGGACAGGGCTTGTCGGAAACACCATATATTTT; CDR3 protein: CASSEGTGLVGNTIYF
D gene: NA; J gene: TRBJ1-5; V gene: TRBV6-6; clone size: NA; CDR3 DNA: TGTGCCAGCAGCCCCCCGGGTTCGAGTCAGCCCCAGCATTTT; CDR3 protein: CASSPPGSSQPQHF
D gene: TRBD1; J gene: TRBJ2-5; V gene: TRBV27; clone size: once; CDR3 DNA: TGTGCCAGCAGTCTTCGACAGGGGGCAGGAGGGACCCAGTACTTC; CDR3 protein: CASSLRQGAGGTQYF
D gene: NA; J gene: TRBJ2-2; V gene: TRBV6-1; clone size: NA; CDR3 DNA: TGTGCCAGCAGCGAGACAGTAAACACCGGGGAGCTGTTTTTT; CDR3 protein: CASSETVNTGELFF
D gene: TRBD1; J gene: TRBJ1-1; V gene: TRBV15; clone size: NA; CDR3 DNA: TGTGCCACCAGCGTTAGACAGGGGAACACTGAAGCTTTCTTT; CDR3 protein: CATSVRQGNTEAFF
D gene: TRBD2; J gene: TRBJ2-1; V gene: TRBV6-1; clone size: NA; CDR3 DNA: TGTGCCAGCAGTGAATCTACGGGGGGGCCCTTTGATGAGCAGTTCTTC; CDR3 protein: CASSESTGGPFDEQFF
D gene: NA; J gene: TRBJ1-5; V gene: TRBV15; clone size: NA; CDR3 DNA: TGTGCCACCAGCACGGCGGGGGGGCAGCCCCAGCATTTT; CDR3 protein: CATSTAGGQPQHF
D gene: TRBD1; J gene: TRBJ2-7; V gene: TRBV7-9; clone size: few; CDR3 DNA: TGTGCCAGCCGATCACAGGGGCGGGAGCAGTACTTC; CDR3 protein: CASRSQGREQYF
D gene: NA; J gene: TRBJ2-1; V gene: TRBV15; clone size: once; CDR3 DNA: TGTGCCACCAGCGCCCAGGGCGAGACGCTATTGAGGAATGAGCAGTTCTTC; CDR3 protein: CATSAQGETLLRNEQFF
D gene: TRBD1; J gene: TRBJ1-1; V gene: TRBV5-1; clone size: NA; CDR3 DNA: TGCGCCAGCAGCTGGGTCCCCCTGGGGGACAGTGAAGCTTTCTTT; CDR3 protein: CASSWVPLGDSEAFF
D gene: NA; J gene: TRBJ1-6; V gene: TRBV28; clone size: few; CDR3 DNA: TGTGCCAGCCGATTAACAGGGATGCCACCCCTCCACTTT; CDR3 protein: CASRLTGMPPLHF
D gene: TRBD1; J gene: TRBJ1-1; V gene: TRBV7-9; clone size: NA; CDR3 DNA: TGTGCCAGCAGCGCCGGGACAGCGAACACTGAAGCTTTCTTT; CDR3 protein: CASSAGTANTEAFF
D gene: NA; J gene: TRBJ2-5; V gene: TRBV6-5; clone size: NA; CDR3 DNA: TGTGCCAGCAGTTACTCGGGCCCGACAGCACAAGAGACCCAGTACTTC; CDR3 protein: CASSYSGPTAQETQYF
D gene: NA; J gene: TRBJ2-3; V gene: TRBV10-1; clone size: NA; CDR3 DNA: TGCGCCAGCAGTGAGTGGGCAACAGATACGCAGTATTTT; CDR3 protein: CASSEWATDTQYF
D gene: TRBD1; J gene: TRBJ1-5; V gene: TRBV5-6; clone size: NA; CDR3 DNA: TGTGCCAGCAGCTTGAGGGGGACAGGGGTTAACAATCAGCCCCAGCATTTT; CDR3 protein: CASSLRGTGVNNQPQHF
D gene: NA; J gene: TRBJ1-6; V gene: TRBV4-3; clone size: NA; CDR3 DNA: TGCGCCAGCAGCCAAGATACGGCACAGGGAGGGAATTCACCCCTCCACTTT; CDR3 protein: CASSQDTAQGGNSPLHF
D gene: NA; J gene: TRBJ1-5; V gene: TRBV7-9; clone size: NA; CDR3 DNA: TGTGCCAGCAGCCGAACAGGGTTGGACGAGCCCCAGCATTTT; CDR3 protein: CASSRTGLDEPQHF
D gene: NA; J gene: TRBJ1-1; V gene: TRBV6-5; clone size: NA; CDR3 DNA: TGTGCCAGCAGCCAGGGTGGCACTGAAGCTTTCTTT; CDR3 protein: CASSQGGTEAFF